This TCR beta chain was profiled in a study of T and B cells in COVID-19 patients. Study-wide background: Peripheral blood came from COVID-19 patients with active infection or after recovery. At median age around 36 years, recovered patients were younger than active-infection patients at roughly 71. Study findings and constraints: Early severe-case samples and blood from mildly ill patients during symptoms were in short supply. Highly clonal in active COVID-19, TRB repertoires exceeded healthy-donor diversity and richness at recovery.

This clonotype occurred a few times. Its antigen is unknown. The CDR3 sequence is 15 residues long. Germline CDR1 reads SGHTA; CDR2 reads FQGNSA. V was clipped by 1 base and J by 3 bases, with 11 bases between them. BIOMED2 TRB-A/B primer pools were used in multiplex TRB PCR. MiXCR was run by TCRdb on the multiplex PCR reads, yielding one entry per CDR3 protein. The sample includes about 9,400 distinct CDR3 sequences, approximately 31% of them seen just once. Blood genomic DNA input for TRB amplification was 250-500 ng. The origin of this receptor is a human donor who had recovered from COVID-19. Sequencing used blood. The chain combines TRBV7-2 with TRBJ2-3; TRBD1 is a possible D gene (5 bases). The CDR3, as DNA: TGTGCCAGCAGCTTAGGCCTGGGGCCTACAGATACGCAGTATTTT. It codes for CASSLGLGPTDTQYF.